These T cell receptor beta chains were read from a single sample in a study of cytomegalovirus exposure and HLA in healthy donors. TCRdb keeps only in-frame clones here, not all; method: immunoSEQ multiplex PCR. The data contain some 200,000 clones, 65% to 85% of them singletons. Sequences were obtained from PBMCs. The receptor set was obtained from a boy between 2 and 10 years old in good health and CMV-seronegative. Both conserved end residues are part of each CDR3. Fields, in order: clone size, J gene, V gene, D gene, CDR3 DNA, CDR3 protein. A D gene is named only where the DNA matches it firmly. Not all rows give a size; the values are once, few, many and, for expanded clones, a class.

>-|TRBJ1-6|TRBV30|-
TGTGCCTGGAGTGTACAAGGCAGGGGAAGTTCACCCCTCCACTTT
CAWSVQGRGSSPLHF
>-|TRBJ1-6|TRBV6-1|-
TGTGCCAGCAGTGAAGGGAGGTCACCCCTCCACTTT
CASSEGRSPLHF
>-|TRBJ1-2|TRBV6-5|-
TGTGCCAGCAAGTTCGCCGTTAGTAATGGCTACACCTTC
CASKFAVSNGYTF
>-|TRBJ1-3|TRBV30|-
TGTGCCTGGAGTAGAGGACACTCTGGAAACACCATATATTTT
CAWSRGHSGNTIYF
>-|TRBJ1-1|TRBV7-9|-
TGTGCCAGCAGCTTTGGGGGGGTTAGCACTGAAGCTTTCTTT
CASSFGGVSTEAFF
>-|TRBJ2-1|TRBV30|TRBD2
TGTGCCTGGAGTGTACTCCGGACTAGCGGGAGTAATGACAATGAGCAGTTCTTC
CAWSVLRTSGSNDNEQFF
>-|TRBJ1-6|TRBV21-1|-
TGTGCCAGCAAATGGAGGGGCACCTATAATTCACCCCTCCACTTT
CASKWRGTYNSPLHF
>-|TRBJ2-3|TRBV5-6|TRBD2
TGTGCCAGCAGCTTGGCGGCGGGAGGGCCGGGAGATACGCAGTATTTT
CASSLAAGGPGDTQYF
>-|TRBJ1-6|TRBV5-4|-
TGTGCCAGCAGCTTGCGGGGGACCGACAATTCACCCCTCCACTTT
CASSLRGTDNSPLHF
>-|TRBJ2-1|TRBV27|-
TGTGCCAGCACCCCGGACAGCTCCTACAATGAGCAGTTCTTC
CASTPDSSYNEQFF
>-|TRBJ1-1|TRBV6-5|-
TGTGCCAGCAGTTACTCGAACCGAGCCGAAGCTTTCTTT
CASSYSNRAEAFF
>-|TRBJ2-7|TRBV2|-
TGTGCCAGCTGTCTAGACGAGCAGTACTTC
CASCLDEQYF
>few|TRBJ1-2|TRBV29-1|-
TGCAGCGTTGAACTGGGGGCCTCGGACTATGGCTACACCTTC
CSVELGASDYGYTF
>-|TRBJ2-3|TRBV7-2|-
TGTGCCAGCAGCTTAGTGGCTAGCTCCTACACAGATACGCAGTATTTT
CASSLVASSYTDTQYF
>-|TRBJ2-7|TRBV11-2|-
TGTGCCAGCAGCTTGACCCAGGGAGCAGGGGTCTACGAGCAGTACTTC
CASSLTQGAGVYEQYF
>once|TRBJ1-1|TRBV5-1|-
TGCGCCAGCAGCCCCCCGGCGACCGGGGGAGTAGGAGCTTTCTTT
CASSPPATGGVGAFF
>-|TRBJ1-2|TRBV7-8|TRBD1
TGTGCCAGCAGCCAACAGGGGTACTATGGCTACACCTTC
CASSQQGYYGYTF
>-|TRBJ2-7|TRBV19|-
TGTGCCAGTAGTATAGATGGGCTCAATACCTACGAGCAGTACTTC
CASSIDGLNTYEQYF
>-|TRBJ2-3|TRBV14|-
TGTGCCAGCAGCCGCCAGGGGACAGATACGCAGTATTTT
CASSRQGTDTQYF
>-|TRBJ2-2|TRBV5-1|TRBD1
TGCGCCAGCAGCTCGTCCATCGTGGGACAGGGGGCCGGGGAGCTGTTTTTT
CASSSSIVGQGAGELFF
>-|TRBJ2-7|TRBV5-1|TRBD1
TGCGCCAGCAGCTCGGACAGGAATCTAGAGGAGCAGTACTTC
CASSSDRNLEEQYF
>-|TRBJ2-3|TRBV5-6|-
TGTGCCAGTCAGCGAGGGTACGACCGGGGTACGCAGTATTTT
CASQRGYDRGTQYF
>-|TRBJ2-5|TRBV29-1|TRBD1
TGCAGCGTGATCGACAGGGGGGGTTCTCAAGAGACCCAGTACTTC
CSVIDRGGSQETQYF
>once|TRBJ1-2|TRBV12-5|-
TGTGCTAGTGGTTCCGCCGGGGGGGCGCAGGACTATGGCTACACCTTC
CASGSAGGAQDYGYTF
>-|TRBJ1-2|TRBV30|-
TGTGCCTGGAGTGCCTCAGGGGTCTATGGCTACACCTTC
CAWSASGVYGYTF
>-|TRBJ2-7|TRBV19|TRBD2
TGTGCCAGTAGTTTCGGACTAGCGGGAGGGCCTGCAAGCTACGAGCAGTACTTC
CASSFGLAGGPASYEQYF
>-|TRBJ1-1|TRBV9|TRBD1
TGTGCCAGCAGCGTAGCTACGACAGGGGTCCACACTGAAGCTTTCTTT
CASSVATTGVHTEAFF
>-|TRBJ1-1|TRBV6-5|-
TGTGCCAGCCTCCCCCCGGGCAGGGGTAACACTGAAGCTTTCTTT
CASLPPGRGNTEAFF
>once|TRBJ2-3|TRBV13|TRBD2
TGTGCCAGCAGCTCCGGGAGGGGGAGGGCCCGAGATACGCAGTATTTT
CASSSGRGRARDTQYF
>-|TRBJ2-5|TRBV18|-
TGTGCCAGCTCCCAACCGGGGGTTCAAGAGACCCAGTACTTC
CASSQPGVQETQYF
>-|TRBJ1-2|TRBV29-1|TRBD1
TGCAGCGTTGAGATCTACCAGGGACAGGGCTATGGCTACACCTTC
CSVEIYQGQGYGYTF